This TCR beta chain was profiled in a study of blood T cell repertoires in COVID-19. Turning to the study itself: The origin of the acute and convalescent COVID-19 samples was the United States, Italy and Spain. The cDNA or gDNA used as material had been derived from T cells, B-cell-depleted T cells, or PBMCs.

Germline-derived CDR1 and CDR2 are LGHDT and YNNKEL (reference sequence). The CDR3 totals 20 residues. V shed 0 bases, J shed 8 bases, and the junction held 22 bases outside the gene matches. In Seattle, patients joined the study during active infection and were tracked longitudinally. How the authors handled the data: The authors estimated nucleated cell counts from reference gene primer amplification. The protocol was immunoSEQ multiplex PCR, while the TCRdb copy is restricted to in-frame clones and leaves out a portion. V and J calls and clone size are given by that table; D and trimming were obtained from the DNA. The sample consists of 350,000 to 450,000 clones, 70% to 90% of them appearing once.

The TCR sequence derives from a woman aged 60 to 75 with COVID-19, enrolled during active disease. The chain is built from TRBV3-1 (or the pseudogene TRBV3-2) and TRBJ2-1; 7 bases align to TRBD1. The sequenced sample was peripheral blood. The CDR3 DNA is TGTGCCAGCAGCCAAGATCAGGAGACAGGGTTTTTATTAGCTTCCGATGAGCAGTTCTTC. Amino acid sequence: CASSQDQETGFLLASDEQFF.